The T cell receptor (beta chain) under discussion was sequenced for a study of blood T cell repertoires in COVID-19. For the study at large: From the United States, Italy and Spain came samples of acute and convalescent COVID-19. In each case, the material was cDNA or gDNA derived from T cells, B-cell-depleted T cells, or PBMCs.

Deletions cut 0 bases from V and 4 bases from J, with 4 bases between. The CDR3 runs to 12 residues. As to this clone: This CDR3 is also generated by other DNA sequences in the sample.

How the authors handled the data: Reference gene primers were amplified, and this amplification served to estimate nucleated cell counts. The data were produced by immunoSEQ multiplex PCR, yet TCRdb's version contains in-frame clones alone and is incomplete. The V and J calls and clone size are taken from that table; D and trimming were inferred from the DNA. Of fewer than 600,000 clones in the sample, nearly 90% were seen once. Patients in Seattle were enrolled during active infection, then followed longitudinally. Sequencing was done on a sample of peripheral blood. The TCR was taken from a man in his late teens or twenties with COVID-19, enrolled during active disease. The rearrangement uses TRBV12-3 or TRBV12-4 and TRBJ2-7; no firm D call. CDR3 nucleotides: TGTGCCAGCAGTTTAGCCAGGTACGAGCAGTACTTC. Translated, it gives CASSLARYEQYF.